One T cell receptor beta chain is described in this entry. Its cognate antigen is unknown. The data derive from a study of vaccination and CD4 T cells after COVID-19. There are 20 residues in the CDR3. Trimming left V 7 bases short and J 0 bases short, with 28 bases between. Described treatment: roughly 11-day PBMC culture with coronavirus spike peptide pools or control peptides (ViraFEST assay). CD4+ T lymphocytes from the unexposed donor were collected before the COVID-19 pandemic (2011-2018). The Oncomine TCR Beta short-read assay sequenced DNA from cultured CD4+ T cells. TCRdb used MiXCR to reprocess the PCR reads, holding one entry per CDR3 protein. The data show about 2,000 distinct CDR3 sequences, approximately 65% seen once.

The V gene is TRBV12-3 or TRBV12-4, the J gene TRBJ2-1, with D possibly called TRBD1 or TRBD2 (6 bases each). The sequenced material came from CD4+ T cells from blood, cultured in vitro. The TCR comes from a human donor in good health. This chain's CDR3 is CASTPSGRGPRLSSYNEQFF. Here the CDR3 DNA reads TGTGCCAGCACCCCCTCTGGTCGGGGGCCCAGACTAAGCTCCTACAATGAGCAGTTCTTC.